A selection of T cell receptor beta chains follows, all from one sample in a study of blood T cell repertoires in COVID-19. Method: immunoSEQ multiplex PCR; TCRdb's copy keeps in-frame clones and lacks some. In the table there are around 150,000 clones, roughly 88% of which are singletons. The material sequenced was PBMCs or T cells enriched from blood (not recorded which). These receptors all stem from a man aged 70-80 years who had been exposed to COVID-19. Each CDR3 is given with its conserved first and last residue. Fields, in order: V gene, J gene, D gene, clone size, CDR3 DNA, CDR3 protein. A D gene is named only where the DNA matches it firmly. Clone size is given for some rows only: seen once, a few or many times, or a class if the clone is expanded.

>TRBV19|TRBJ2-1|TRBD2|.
TGTGCCAGTAGTACCCGACTAGCGGGCAAGGACAATGAGCAGTTCTTC
CASSTRLAGKDNEQFF
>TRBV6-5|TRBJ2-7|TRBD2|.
TGTGCCAGCAATCCTCGGGGGGATGGAGTCTACGAGCAGTACTTC
CASNPRGDGVYEQYF
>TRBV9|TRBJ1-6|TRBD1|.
TGTGCCAGCAGCCACCGGGACAGGGGCCCTCTCTCCAATTCACCCCTCCACTTT
CASSHRDRGPLSNSPLHF
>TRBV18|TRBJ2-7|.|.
TGTGCCAGCTCACCAGGGAGCGGGCCTTCCTACGAGCAGTACTTC
CASSPGSGPSYEQYF
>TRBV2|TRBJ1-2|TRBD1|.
TGTGCCAGCAGAGGGACAGGGCATGGCTACACCTTC
CASRGTGHGYTF
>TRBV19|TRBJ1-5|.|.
TGTGCCAGTAGTATAGGCAGGGGTCAGCCCCAGCATTTT
CASSIGRGQPQHF
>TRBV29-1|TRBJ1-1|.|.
TGCAGCGTATGGGCTCTATCCGGGGTTAACACTGAAGCTTTCTTT
CSVWALSGVNTEAFF
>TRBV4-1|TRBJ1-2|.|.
TGCGCCAGCAGCCAAGACAACAGCTTCAACTATGGCTACACCTTC
CASSQDNSFNYGYTF
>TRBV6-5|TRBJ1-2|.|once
TGTGCCAGCAGCCGACAGGCGCTGCCTAACTATGGCTACACCTTC
CASSRQALPNYGYTF
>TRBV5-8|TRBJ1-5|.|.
TGTGCCAGCAGCTTGGCTGGACAGATCAATCAGCCCCAGCATTTT
CASSLAGQINQPQHF
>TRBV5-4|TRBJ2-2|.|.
TGTGCCAGCAGCTTGGGAAGACAGAACACCGGGGAGCTGTTTTTT
CASSLGRQNTGELFF
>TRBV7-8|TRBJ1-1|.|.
TGTGCCAGCAGCCGAGCCAGGGCTGGGGTAGCTTTCTTT
CASSRARAGVAFF
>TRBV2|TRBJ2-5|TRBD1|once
TGTGCCAGCAGAAAGACAGGGTTGGCGGAAGAGACCCAGTACTTC
CASRKTGLAEETQYF
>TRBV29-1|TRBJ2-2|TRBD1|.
TGCAGCGTTTCCGCCGGGACAGGGCTCACCGGGGAGCTGTTTTTT
CSVSAGTGLTGELFF
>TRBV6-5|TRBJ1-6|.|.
TGTGCCAGCAGAGGGACTTTCCGGAATTCACCCCTCCACTTT
CASRGTFRNSPLHF
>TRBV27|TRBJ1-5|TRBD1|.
TGTGCCAGCTCAACAGGGGGGGATCAGCCCCAGCATTTT
CASSTGGDQPQHF